This T cell receptor (beta chain) comes out of a study of T-cell reconstitution after alpha-beta-depleted transplantation in children. Unique molecular identifiers were incorporated into the prepared TCRbeta library. TCRdb used MiXCR to reprocess the PCR reads, holding one entry per CDR3 protein. Of approximately 170,000 distinct CDR3 sequences in the sample, around 10% were seen once. The table lists this clonotype with many counts. Its specificity is not known. Findings and caveats of the study: There were some patients whose high TCRbeta diversity at day 60 came from surviving recipient T cells and thymic progenitors. Newly produced T cells mostly provided counts and TCRbeta diversity after one year, as hyperexpanded clones declined. Expanded graft clones numbering several hundred reportedly gave rise to alpha-beta T cells about two months after transplant.

The germline V gene has CDR1 MNHEY and CDR2 SMNVEV (reference sequence). V shed 7 bases and J shed 10 bases, with 14 bases lying between them. The length of the CDR3 is 13 residues. The sequence came from a boy between 2 and 10 years old with acute myeloid leukemia, due to receive a stem cell transplant. The specimen comprised PBMCs, sampled before TCRalphabeta/CD19-depleted stem cell transplant. This sequence joins TRBV27 and TRBJ1-6, with D perhaps TRBD1 (5 bases). CDR3 region: CASTVGRLSPLHF. Here the CDR3 DNA reads TGTGCCAGCACCGTGGGACGCCTGTCACCCCTCCACTTT.